This TCR beta chain was captured in a study of CXCR3-negative and CXCR3-positive naive CD8 T cells. Study observations and caveats: The authors found comparable surface CD5 between naive subsets and inferred TCR strength from TRB CDR3 properties. Naive cells that were CXCR3-positive had more hydrophobic TRB CDR3s (compared with CXCR3-negative naive cells). Similarly elevated diversity marked both naive subsets, with memory CD8+ cells showing far lower diversity. Naive cells that were CXCR3-negative or CXCR3-positive used TRBV-TRBJ genes alike, while memory cells diverged.

The authors prepared UMI-labeled TRB cDNA libraries by 5' RACE. From the 5' RACE reads, TCRdb lists one entry per CDR3 protein and no DNA. The sample spans several thousand distinct CDR3 sequences; the ten largest clones claim around 0.98%. Notes on this clonotype: The antigen remains unidentified.

This CDR3 has 15 amino acids. Germline CDR1 is SEHNR and CDR2 is FQNEAQ (reference sequence). This chain uses TRBV7-9 with TRBJ2-5; without DNA, the TCRdb call of TRBD1 cannot be checked. Sample: naive CXCR3- CD8+ T cells from blood. Stated subset: CD45RO-CCR7+CD27+CD95- naive CD8+ T cells lacking CXCR3 (TNR3-). The clonotype originates from a human donor in good health. Some clones in this sample may be carry-over from other donors' samples. CDR3 amino acids: CASSPPGQGTETQYF.